This T cell receptor beta chain was documented in a study of T-cell memory formation after mild COVID-19. On the study more broadly: In these data, TCR clusters were largely donor specific.

CDR1 is MNHNS and CDR2 is SASEGT in the germline V gene. The CDR3 extends over 15 amino acids. V was pared by 7 bases and J by 14 bases, with 24 bases between. On this clonotype itself: Its antigen is not known.

TCRdb ran MiXCR on the 5' RACE reads and lists one entry per CDR3 protein. There are roughly 400,000 distinct CDR3 sequences in the sample; approximately 16% occur only once, and about 22% lies in the top ten. General observations from the study: Day 15 to 85 contracting clones showed balanced CD4/CD8; later expanders leaned CD4+.

This clonotype originated in a man aged 18 to 29 who had mild COVID-19 (a few samples of this study predate the infection). Cell type and time point are not known. The V call is TRBV6-1, the J call TRBJ1-6; maybe TRBD1 (6 bases). Input material: PBMCs or a T cell subset sorted from them (not recorded which). CDR3 sequence reads: CASTGEGDGGRALHF. The CDR3 DNA reads as TGTGCCAGCACTGGAGAGGGGGACGGGGGTAGAGCCCTCCACTTT.